This TCR beta chain comes out of a study of CD4+ T cells in melanoma. Whole-study results and caveats: In melanoma, neoantigen-specific CD4+ T cells reportedly differed in differentiation state. A reported correlation linked neoantigen-specific CD4+ T cells to CD8+, macrophage and B cell function.

Repertoires were generated with immunoSEQ multiplex PCR, while TCRdb's copy carries only in-frame clones and drops some. The data show 10,000 to 14,000 clones, about 66% seen once. Relative to its sample, this clone is medium-sized. Its antigen is currently unknown. The specimen was cells from a culture (not recorded whether cultured in vitro). The sequence came from a human donor with melanoma.

The CDR3 region has the DNA TGTGGGGGGACAGGCTCTAATGAAAAACTGTTTTTT. It is translated as CGGTGSNEKLFF. The chain uses TRBV30 and TRBJ1-4; TRBD1 agrees at 8 bases. Germline V gives CDR1 GTSNPN, CDR2 SVGIG (reference sequence). This CDR3 has 12 amino acids.